This is a list of T cell receptor beta chains from one sample in a study of blood T cell repertoires in COVID-19. Produced via immunoSEQ multiplex PCR; TCRdb's table is partial and in-frame only. The sample holds some 69,000 clones, approximately 88% seen once. The sample taken for sequencing was peripheral blood. Receptors were obtained from a man older than 75 with active or convalescent COVID-19. CDR3s include the opening cysteine and the closing phenylalanine or tryptophan. Each record gives: J gene, V gene, CDR3 protein.

>TRBJ2-5|TRBV3-1/TRBV3-2
CASSQARSGETQYF
>TRBJ1-4|TRBV5-8
CASSDRSTNEKLFF
>TRBJ2-2|TRBV29-1
CSVEGGLNTGELFF
>TRBJ1-1|TRBV28
CASTTLGVDTEAFF
>TRBJ2-1|TRBV7-9
CASSLGGGDYNEQFF
>TRBJ2-1|TRBV7-8
CASSLRTVNNEQFF
>TRBJ1-5|TRBV6-1
CASSGGTGDSNQPQHF
>TRBJ2-1|TRBV7-2
CASSFRGRFYNEQFF
>TRBJ2-5|TRBV5-1
CASSLSSGGYQETQYF
>TRBJ2-1|TRBV7-8
CASSLAGGLAGAEQFF
>TRBJ2-7|TRBV28
CASSVRNEQYF
>TRBJ1-2|TRBV6-6
CASSYTRTATNYGYTF
>TRBJ2-7|TRBV11-1
CASSFPTGGTYEQYF
>TRBJ2-3|TRBV6-5
CASSLVRGTDTQYF
>TRBJ1-1|TRBV15
CATSRGGQGKTEAFF
>TRBJ2-3|TRBV7-2
CASSLAMRTDTQYF
>TRBJ1-5|TRBV7-2
CASSGDNNQPQHF
>TRBJ1-2|TRBV7-2
CASSSSRTGDYGYTF
>TRBJ2-1|TRBV28
CASSSSGSSYNEQFF
>TRBJ2-1|TRBV19
CASREGPGSYNEQFF
>TRBJ2-7|TRBV2
CASGDTAYEQYF
>TRBJ1-2|TRBV30
CAWSISQQGSGYTF
>TRBJ1-5|TRBV6-5
CASTPGTISNQPQHF
>TRBJ2-2|TRBV3-1/TRBV3-2
CASSQDRAATGELFF
>TRBJ2-6|TRBV18
CASSPVGQIGSGANVLTF
>TRBJ2-1|TRBV5-4
CASSLWDRASGYNEQFF
>TRBJ2-5|TRBV7-9
CASSPTLRENQETQYF